These 7 T cell receptor beta chains were sequenced from one sample in a study of blood T cells in healthy people across ages. Next came a second PCR, run for about 7 to 12 cycles, which used a sample-barcoded 5' primer along with a J-beta primer mix. TCRdb re-derived calls from the 5' RACE reads in MiXCR, one entry per CDR3 protein. The profile covers under 1,100,000 distinct CDR3 sequences, with less than 25% appearing a single time and less than 0.85% taken by the ten largest. These sequences were also reported in another study, on T cells of mothers and their children.

Sequencing input: blood. The receptors here all came from a girl aged 2 to 10 in good health.

V and J are TRBV12-3 or TRBV12-4 and TRBJ1-5, with 9 bases matching TRBD1. This CDR3 region has 14 residues. V was pared by 3 bases and J by 10 bases, with 7 bases of the junction left unmatched. CDR3: CASSFDRGILPQHF. As DNA, the CDR3 is TGTGCCAGCAGTTTCGACAGGGGGATTCTACCCCAGCATTTT.

This clonotype appeared a few times. The chain recombines TRBV20-1 with TRBJ2-5, with 9 bases that match TRBD2. The better agreement between TRBJ2-7 and the DNA end casts doubt on the J call. The CDR3 runs 13 residues. Germline loops: CDR1 DFQATT, CDR2 SNEGSKA (reference sequence). The CDR3 sequence: CSAVAGELYEQYF. DNA for the CDR3: TGCAGTGCTGTAGCGGGAGAGCTCTACGAGCAGTACTTC.

This clonotype occurred a few times. The CDR3 region is CASSSPRLAGDQETQYF. CDR3 nucleotide sequence: TGTGCCAGCAGTTCCCCTAGGCTAGCGGGGGATCAAGAGACCCAGTACTTC. The V call is TRBV12-3 or TRBV12-4, the J call TRBJ2-5, with 10 bases lining up with TRBD2. CDR3 length: 17 residues. The junction had 10 bases not matched to a gene; V was cut back by 4 bases and J by 2 bases.

The sample holds one count of this clonotype. V is TRBV12-3 or TRBV12-4 and J is TRBJ1-2; D remains ambiguous. V lost 7 bases to trimming and J lost 4 bases, with 13 bases between them. There are 13 residues in the CDR3. The chain's CDR3 is CASNDGPIYGYTF. CDR3 nucleotide sequence: TGTGCCAGCAACGATGGACCGATCTATGGCTACACCTTC.

This clonotype showed up just a few times. The chain carries TRBV5-1 and TRBJ1-1; 7 bases match TRBD1. The CDR3 totals 15 residues. Germline-derived CDR1 and CDR2 are SGHRS and YFSETQ. J lost 1 base, V lost 3 bases, and 6 bases had no gene match. The CDR3 loop is CASSSRQGRNTEAFF. The CDR3 DNA follows: TGCGCCAGCAGCTCACGACAGGGTCGGAACACTGAAGCTTTCTTT.

The DNA for the CDR3 is TGTGCTAGTGGTTTGGGGACGGCAGCCCAAAGCGGCTACACCTTC. Protein product: CASGLGTAAQSGYTF. This chain joins TRBV12-5 and TRBJ1-2; no clear D. CDR3 length: 15 amino acids. Germline V lookup: CDR1 LGHNT, CDR2 FRNRAP. V was trimmed by 1 base and J by 8 bases, leaving 17 bases between them.

Concerning this clonotype itself: At one end the junction does not follow the germline gene, possibly because of a read error. The chain joins TRBV6-5 to TRBJ2-7; D gene uncertain. Germline lookup yields CDR1 MNHEY and CDR2 SVGAGI. The CDR3 covers 14 residues. In DNA form, the CDR3 reads TGTGCCAGCAGTTACGCCGGCGTCTCCGACGAGCAGTACTTC. Its translation is CASSYAGVSDEQYF.